This entry lists 5 T cell receptor beta chains sequenced from one sample in a study of blood T cells in healthy people across ages. Using a J-beta primer mix together with a sample-barcoded 5' primer, a second PCR was run for roughly 6 to 11 cycles. Each CDR3 protein gets one entry after TCRdb re-called the 5' RACE reads with MiXCR. Of around 2 million distinct CDR3 sequences listed, roughly 43% were seen once; the top ten hold roughly 24%. The sample was blood. The receptors were gathered from a human donor in good health.

This chain connects TRBV20-1 to TRBJ2-1; D is unclear. The CDR3 sequence is 15 residues long. Germline V gene lookup returns CDR1 DFQATT and CDR2 SNEGSKA (reference sequence). V dropped 3 bases and J dropped 7 bases, with 19 bases sitting between them. The CDR3 nucleotides are TGCAGTGCTAGCCCCCCAGCCCCTATCAGGAATGAGCAGTTCTTC. Its translation: CSASPPAPIRNEQFF.

The V call is TRBV5-1, the J call TRBJ2-7; unclear D gene. V lost 4 bases, J lost 5 bases, and 19 bases lay in between. The CDR3 totals 15 residues. Per germline, CDR1 SGHRS and CDR2 YFSETQ. Here the CDR3 reads CASSPTPQVVHEQYF. The CDR3 DNA follows: TGCGCCAGCAGCCCCACTCCCCAGGTAGTCCACGAGCAGTACTTC.

This clonotype was seen a few times. The chain recombines TRBV7-9 with TRBJ1-2, with D perhaps TRBD1 (6 bases). The CDR3 is made up of 15 amino acids. Germline CDR1 reads SEHNR; CDR2 reads FQNEAQ (reference sequence). Trimming cost V 5 bases and J 0 bases, with 13 bases left between them. CDR3 DNA: TGTGCCAGCAGCGACGTACAGGGCCCTAACTATGGCTACACCTTC. It translates to CASSDVQGPNYGYTF.

In this sample, this clonotype turned up a few times. The chain carries TRBV7-9 and TRBJ2-6, with D perhaps assigned TRBD1 or TRBD2 (6 bases each). Germline CDR1 SEHNR, CDR2 FQNEAQ (reference sequence). This CDR3 is 17 amino acids long. The V gene lost 3 bases and the J gene lost 4 bases, with 16 bases spanning the gap. The CDR3 loop is CASSFPGRGDGANVLTF. CDR3 in DNA: TGTGCCAGCAGCTTCCCTGGAAGGGGGGACGGGGCCAACGTCCTGACTTTC.

J is TRBJ2-1 and V is TRBV29-1; unclear D gene. The V end was cut by 1 base, the J end by 9 bases, with 7 bases between. The CDR3 sequence is 11 residues long. CDR1 and CDR2 from the germline V gene are SQVTM and ANQGSEA. The CDR3 here is CSVEGTFEQFF. The CDR3 DNA reads as TGCAGCGTTGAAGGAACTTTTGAGCAGTTCTTC.